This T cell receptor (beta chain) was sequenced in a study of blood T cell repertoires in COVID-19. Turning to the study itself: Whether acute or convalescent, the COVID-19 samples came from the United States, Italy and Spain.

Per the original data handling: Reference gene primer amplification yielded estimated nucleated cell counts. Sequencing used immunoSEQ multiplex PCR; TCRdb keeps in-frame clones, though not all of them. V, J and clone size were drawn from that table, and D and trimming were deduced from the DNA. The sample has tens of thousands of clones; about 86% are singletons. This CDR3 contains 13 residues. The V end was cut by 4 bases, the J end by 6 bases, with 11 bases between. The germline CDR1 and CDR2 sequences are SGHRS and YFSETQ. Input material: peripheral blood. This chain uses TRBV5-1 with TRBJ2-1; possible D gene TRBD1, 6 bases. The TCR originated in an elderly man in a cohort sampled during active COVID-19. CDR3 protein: CASSLSRGNEQFF. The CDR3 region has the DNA TGCGCCAGCAGCCTGTCCAGGGGCAATGAGCAGTTCTTC.